Listed below are T cell receptor beta chains from one sample, sequenced in a study of blood T cell repertoires in COVID-19. Method: immunoSEQ multiplex PCR; TCRdb's copy keeps in-frame clones and lacks some. This table has 250,000 to 350,000 clones, 70% to 90% appearing once. The sequenced sample consisted of PBMCs or T cells enriched from blood (not recorded which). These TCRs come from a woman between 18 and 29 years old who had recovered from COVID-19. Each CDR3 is given with its conserved first and last residue. Each record gives: D gene, J gene, clone size, V gene, CDR3 DNA, CDR3 protein. D genes are given only for firm matches. Some rows have no size entry. The others give once, few or many, or a class for an expanded clone.

TRBD1 | TRBJ2-3 | once | TRBV7-8 | TGTGCCAGCAGCGGACGGGACAGTAGCACAGATACGCAGTATTTT | CASSGRDSSTDTQYF
TRBD1 | TRBJ2-5 | NA | TRBV7-7 | TGTGCTAGCAGTCGACAGGGCCTAGAGACCCAGTACTTC | CASSRQGLETQYF
TRBD1 | TRBJ2-7 | once | TRBV5-1 | TGCGCCAGCGGATCGACAGGGGTCGACGAGCAGTACTTC | CASGSTGVDEQYF
NA | TRBJ2-3 | NA | TRBV30 | TGTGCCCGAAGTACAGGGATTTCGACAGATACGCAGTATTTT | CARSTGISTDTQYF
NA | TRBJ1-2 | once | TRBV2 | TGTGCCAGCAGTCTAGGACAGAGCTATGGCTACACCTTC | CASSLGQSYGYTF
NA | TRBJ1-1 | NA | TRBV27 | TGTGCCAGCAGTTCACTGTGGGCTTACCCTGAAGCTTTCTTT | CASSSLWAYPEAFF
TRBD1 | TRBJ1-1 | NA | TRBV19 | TGTGCCAGTACCAACAGGGGGGGTCGCACTGAAGCTTTCTTT | CASTNRGGRTEAFF
NA | TRBJ2-2 | NA | TRBV9 | TGTGCCAGCACTCCGGGCACCGGGGAGCTGTTTTTT | CASTPGTGELFF
NA | TRBJ1-3 | NA | TRBV28 | TGTGCCAGCAGTTTGTCGCAGGCGGGAAACACCATATATTTT | CASSLSQAGNTIYF
NA | TRBJ2-7 | NA | TRBV14 | TGTGCCAGCAGGGCCGGCGGTAGCTCCTACGAGCAGTACTTC | CASRAGGSSYEQYF
NA | TRBJ2-3 | NA | TRBV28 | TGTGCCAGCAGTTCCTTAGGCGGAGCCATTAGCACAGATACGCAGTATTTT | CASSSLGGAISTDTQYF
NA | TRBJ1-5 | NA | TRBV7-8 | TGTGCCAGCAGTTCATCGAACCGGGACAACAATCAGCCCCAGCATTTT | CASSSSNRDNNQPQHF
TRBD2 | TRBJ2-1 | NA | TRBV5-1 | TGCGCCAGCAGTGGGGGGGAGGAATACAATGAGCAGTTCTTC | CASSGGEEYNEQFF
NA | TRBJ2-7 | NA | TRBV5-4 | TGTGCCAGCAGCCCTACCGGGACACCCGCCTACGAGCAGTACTTC | CASSPTGTPAYEQYF
NA | TRBJ1-6 | NA | TRBV5-1 | TGCGCCAGCAGCTTGGCCTCTGTCCAGGGAAATAATTCACCCCTCCACTTT | CASSLASVQGNNSPLHF
NA | TRBJ2-3 | once | TRBV5-1 | TGCGCCAGCAGCTTCGGAGCTTATAGCACAGATACGCAGTATTTT | CASSFGAYSTDTQYF
TRBD1 | TRBJ2-5 | NA | TRBV4-1 | TGCGCCAGCAGCCAGGAAAGGACAGGGGGCACAGAGACCCAGTACTTC | CASSQERTGGTETQYF
TRBD1 | TRBJ1-2 | NA | TRBV7-9 | TGTGCCAGCACCACCGGGACAGGGACCTTTCAGGGCTATGGCTACACCTTC | CASTTGTGTFQGYGYTF
NA | TRBJ1-2 | NA | TRBV7-9 | TGTGCCAGCAGCGGACGCGCCCTAGGAGGGGGCTACACCTTC | CASSGRALGGGYTF
NA | TRBJ1-3 | NA | TRBV28 | TGTGCCAGCAGTCGGGCCAGGGGTGTTGGAAACACCATATATTTT | CASSRARGVGNTIYF
NA | TRBJ1-5 | NA | TRBV19 | TGTGCCACCTCAGGGTTAGGGGTTAGCAATCAGCCCCAGCATTTT | CATSGLGVSNQPQHF
NA | TRBJ1-3 | NA | TRBV29-1 | TGCAGCGTTGAAGCCTACGACGGAGCCCGCTCTGGAAACACCATATATTTT | CSVEAYDGARSGNTIYF
NA | TRBJ2-5 | NA | TRBV10-3 | TGTGCCATCAGTGACGGGGTTGGAGAGACCCAGTACTTC | CAISDGVGETQYF
NA | TRBJ1-4 | NA | TRBV7-8 | TGTGCCAGCAGCTTCGGGACAAAAGAAAAACTGTTTTTT | CASSFGTKEKLFF
NA | TRBJ2-3 | NA | TRBV2 | TGTGCCAGCAGTGTTAGAAGGGGCAGCACAGATACGCAGTATTTT | CASSVRRGSTDTQYF
TRBD1 | TRBJ1-1 | NA | TRBV9 | TGTGCCAGCAGCGCCAGTATGTCGACAGGGGAGACCACTGAAGCTTTCTTT | CASSASMSTGETTEAFF
TRBD1 | TRBJ2-3 | few | TRBV7-9 | TGTGCCAGCAGCTATCCTGGACAGGGCGTTTCTAGCACAGATACGCAGTATTTT | CASSYPGQGVSSTDTQYF
NA | TRBJ1-3 | NA | TRBV19 | TGTGCCAGTAGTAACCGACAGATTCCTGGAAACACCATATATTTT | CASSNRQIPGNTIYF
TRBD1 | TRBJ2-1 | NA | TRBV7-6 | TGTGCCAGCAGCTTAGTATCCGGGACAGGACGAGATGAGCAGTTCTTC | CASSLVSGTGRDEQFF
TRBD1 | TRBJ1-2 | NA | TRBV7-9 | TGTGCCAGCAGCTCACAGGGGGCTGGGGGCTACACCTTC | CASSSQGAGGYTF
TRBD1 | TRBJ1-5 | NA | TRBV5-6 | TGTGCCAGCAGCTTGACAGGGGGCACCCCCTTGGACAATCAGCCCCAGCATTTT | CASSLTGGTPLDNQPQHF
NA | TRBJ1-1 | NA | TRBV19 | TGTGCCAGTAGTATCGGACTCCTAGGGAGCACTGAAGCTTTCTTT | CASSIGLLGSTEAFF
TRBD2 | TRBJ2-1 | NA | TRBV28 | TGTGCCACCCGGACTAGCGGTGACAATGAGCAGTTCTTC | CATRTSGDNEQFF
TRBD1 | TRBJ2-7 | NA | TRBV10-3 | TGTGCCATCAGTGAGACAGGGGACGAGCAGTACTTC | CAISETGDEQYF
TRBD1 | TRBJ1-5 | few | TRBV6-2/TRBV6-3 | TGTGCCAGCAGTGGGACAGGGAATCAGCCCCAGCATTTT | CASSGTGNQPQHF
NA | TRBJ1-6 | NA | TRBV5-4 | TGTGCCAGCAGCAACGGGACAACCTATAATTCACCCCTCCACTTT | CASSNGTTYNSPLHF
TRBD1 | TRBJ1-2 | NA | TRBV3-1/TRBV3-2 | TGTGCCAGCAGCCAAACCCGAGCCGGGACAGGTCCCGCTTTCGTTTATGGCTACACCTTC | CASSQTRAGTGPAFVYGYTF
TRBD2 | TRBJ2-3 | NA | TRBV5-1 | TGCGCCAGCAGCTTGGCGGGGGGGCCGCAGGATACGCAGTATTTT | CASSLAGGPQDTQYF
NA | TRBJ2-7 | NA | TRBV6-5 | TGTGCCAGCAGCGCGGCGGTCGAGCAGTACTTC | CASSAAVEQYF